The 21 T cell receptor delta chains presented below share a single source sample, sequenced in a study of γδ T cells in repeated Plasmodium falciparum infection. TCRdb applied CATT to the multiplex PCR reads for clone calling. This sample has around 50,000 delta-chain clones; over 1.5% occur once, and the top ten carry around 16%. Gammadelta T cells were flow-sorted from PBMC into Vgamma9/Vdelta2+ and Vdelta2-negative populations for bulk analysis. Sample: gamma-delta T cells from blood. Receptor source: a pool of human donors (malaria-infected and uninfected, not separated).

This clone was observed a handful of times. This likely traces to a read error, being one base from a far larger clone. Other nucleotide sequences in the sample specify the same CDR3. The V call is TRDV2, the J call TRDJ1, with TRDD3 matching 9 bases. Germline CDR1 and CDR2: GEAIGNYY and EKD. The CDR3 consists of 22 residues. J was trimmed by 1 base and V by 0 bases; bases with no gene match: 23. DNA for the CDR3: TGTGCCTGTGACACCATTAACCCCTCCGTACTGGGGGAAGGCCCGCTCACCGATAAACTCATCTTT. The encoded protein is CACDTINPSVLGEGPLTDKLIF.

Sample share makes this clone medium-sized (0.01 to 0.1%). This chain connects TRDV2 to TRDJ1, with 11 bases matching TRDD3. The CDR3 consists of 18 residues. CDR1 is GEAIGNYY, CDR2 EKD, per germline. With V trimmed by 0 bases and J by 1 base, 9 bases remained unmatched. The CDR3 DNA follows: TGTGCCTGTGACACCGTACCTCTGGGGGATACTTCCACCGATAAACTCATCTTT. It is translated as CACDTVPLGDTSTDKLIF.

Comments on this clone: A far larger clone is a single base away, which makes a read error likely. The same CDR3 can be traced to other DNA sequences in this sample. No J gene was assigned, while the V gene was called as TRDV2; the table's D call, TRDD3, was not checked against the DNA. Germline loops: CDR1 GEAIGNYY, CDR2 EKD. The CDR3 sequence is 23 residues long. In DNA form, the CDR3 reads TGTGCCTGTGACACCGCCGGTCGGGCCAGGGTCTGGGGGACTCGACCCCTATCGCCTAAACTCATCTTC. Translated, it gives CACDTAGRARVWGTRPLSPKLIF.

This clone was detected many times. Different DNA sequences within this sample yield the same CDR3. The chain links TRDV1 to TRDJ1; D may correspond to TRDD2 or TRDD3 (7 bases each). The germline V gene encodes CDR1 TSWWSYY and CDR2 QGS. This CDR3 is built from 23 residues. The V end was cut by 3 bases, the J end by 0 bases, with 35 bases between. The CDR3 sequence is CALGDPSFVPWGDPVQYTDKLIF. The DNA of the CDR3 is TGTGCTCTTGGGGATCCTTCCTTCGTACCCTGGGGGGATCCGGTACAGTACACCGATAAACTCATCTTT.

A note on this clone: A read error likely explains why the TCRdb protein, taken from a much larger clone, differs from this DNA's translation at residue 19; the protein shown is translated from the DNA. This sequence joins TRDV2 and TRDJ1; 8 positions agree with TRDD3. This CDR3 has 23 amino acids. Germline V gene sequence: CDR1 GEAIGNYY, CDR2 EKD. Losses at the gene ends were 3 bases for V and 6 bases for J; bases not matched to a gene: 35. The CDR3 is CACDSEGDKREVLGSSRTHKLIF. The CDR3 DNA is TGTGCCTGTGACTCTGAGGGGGATAAAAGAGAGGTTTTGGGATCTAGTCGTACCCATAAACTCATCTTT.

The sample holds a few counts of this clone. This DNA's translation differs at residue 5 from TCRdb's protein, which comes from a much larger clone; a read error is likely, and the protein shown is translated from the DNA. V gene TRAV38-2/DV8 combines with J gene TRDJ1, with 9 bases aligning to TRDD3. Here the J gene came from matching the DNA to germline, since TCRdb omits it. Germline V gene data show CDR1 as TSESDYY and CDR2 as QEAYKQQN. The length of the CDR3 is 23 residues. The V gene end was trimmed by 4 bases and the J gene end by 0 bases; junction bases not matched to a gene: 28. The CDR3 DNA reads TGTGCTTATAGGGGCGCGTTCATCTCCTGGGGGATGCTCGCCCCCCCTTACACCGATAAACTCATCTTT. Its translation is CAYRGAFISWGMLAPPYTDKLIF.

Regarding this clone: The TCRdb protein comes from a much larger clone and disagrees with this DNA's translation at residue 4, likely due to a read error; the protein given here is derived from the DNA. The CDR3 DNA reads TGTGCCCTCACCAGGGGGGGCCTACTCGACTGGGGGATACGTAAAACCGATAAACTCATCTTT. Its translation is CALTRGGLLDWGIRKTDKLIF. This sequence joins TRDV3 and TRDJ1; 13 bases align to TRDD3. No J gene was available from TCRdb, and it was assigned here by a germline match of the DNA. Germline V gene data show CDR1 as TVYSNPD and CDR2 as GDNSRS (reference sequence). The CDR3 totals 21 residues. V lost 5 bases, J lost 2 bases, and 26 bases stayed unmatched.

Comments on this clone: TCRdb's protein, taken from a much larger clone, differs from this DNA's translation at residue 17, likely owing to a read error; the protein displayed comes from the DNA. CDR3 loop: CAFPSRSEHTGGYRARCKLIF. The CDR3 DNA sequence: TGTGCCTTTCCCTCCCGTTCGGAACATACTGGGGGATACAGGGCCAGATGTAAACTCATCTTT. This chain uses TRDV3 with TRDJ1; the match to TRDD3 covers 12 bases. The J gene, missing from TCRdb, was assigned here through DNA to germline matching. Trimming removed 2 bases from V and 7 bases from J; junction bases left unmatched: 29. In germline, CDR1 is TVYSNPD, CDR2 GDNSRS (reference sequence). The length of the CDR3 is 21 residues.

As to this clone: TCRdb's entry gives the protein of a much larger clone, which mismatches this DNA's translation at residues 15 and 16, likely from a read error; the protein reported here is translated from the DNA. The V call is TRDV2, the J call TRDJ1; TRDD3 is a possible D gene (5 bases). V shed 0 bases and J shed 0 bases, with 28 bases lying between them. Germline V gives CDR1 GEAIGNYY, CDR2 EKD. CDR3 length equals 21 residues. CDR3 region: CACDTDDGGWIDPPYTDKLIF. DNA for the CDR3: TGTGCCTGTGACACCGATGACGGGGGGTGGATCGACCCCCCCTACACCGATAAACTCATCTTT.

In regard to this clone: The TCRdb protein comes from a much larger clone and disagrees with this DNA's translation at residue 4, likely due to a read error; the protein given here is derived from the DNA. V gene TRDV2 combines with J gene TRDJ3; a weak D match, TRDD3 (5 bases). The J gene is not listed in TCRdb, so it was assigned here from a DNA match to germline. The CDR3 has 19 amino acids. Germline V gives CDR1 GEAIGNYY, CDR2 EKD. CDR3 protein: CACGTAGGPSSWDTRQMFF. The CDR3 DNA reads TGTGCCTGTGGCACCGCGGGGGGCCCAAGCTCCTGGGACACCCGACAGATGTTTTTC.

As regards this clone: TCRdb records a much larger clone's protein for this DNA, with a difference at residue 3 that likely arises from a read error; the protein given is the translation of the DNA. The chain joins TRDV1 to TRDJ1, with a possible D match to TRDD3 (5 bases). TCRdb supplies no J gene; here it was assigned by aligning the nucleotide sequence to germline. This CDR3 is built from 14 residues. Germline V gives CDR1 TSWWSYY, CDR2 QGS. The CDR3 sequence: CAFGEDRGDDKLIF. The CDR3 nucleotides are TGTGCTTTTGGGGAGGATAGAGGGGACGATAAACTCATCTTT.

With respect to this clone: A far larger clone is one base from this, pointing to a likely read error. Other DNA variants within this sample encode the same CDR3. This chain connects TRDV1 to TRDJ1; 9 positions match TRDD3. CDR3 size: 21 residues. The V and J ends lost 11 bases and 0 bases, in that order; junction bases with no gene match: 28. Germline V gene lookup returns CDR1 TSWWSYY and CDR2 QGS. The CDR3 coding sequence is TGTGCTATCGGGGAACTAGTTGCAAGGTGGGGGATAGATAGGTACACCGATAAACTCATCTTT. Translating gives CAIGELVARWGIDRYTDKLIF.

In this sample, this clone turned up a few times. TCRdb's entry gives the protein of a much larger clone, which mismatches this DNA's translation at residue 4, likely from a read error; the protein reported here is translated from the DNA. The V gene is TRDV2, the J gene TRDJ1, with 7 positions matching TRDD3. TCRdb records no J gene; here it was assigned by comparing the DNA to germline. Looked up from germline, CDR1 is GEAIGNYY and CDR2 is EKD. CDR3 length: 16 amino acids. The CDR3 nucleotides are TGTGCCTGTGGCACCGCGGGGATAATTTACACCGATAAACTCATCTTT. The encoded protein is CACGTAGIIYTDKLIF.

Ten or more counts support this clone. One base separates it from a far larger clone, so it is likely a read error. Distinct nucleotide sequences in the sample also encode this CDR3. The chain joins TRDV1 to TRDJ1; D is possibly TRDD2 or TRDD3 (8 bases each). This CDR3 comprises 20 residues. Trimming took off 1 base at V and 3 bases at J, with 27 bases between the two ends. Looked up from germline, CDR1 is TSWWSYY and CDR2 is QGS. This chain's CDR3 is CALGEPLFLHLGIPSDKLIF. The CDR3 DNA follows: TGTGCTCTTGGGGAACCGCTCTTCCTACATTTGGGGATACCTTCCGATAAACTCATCTTT.

This clone was counted a few times. Given a far larger clone just one base away, this is likely a sequencing read error. The same CDR3 arises from other DNA sequences in this sample as well. The chain's CDR3 is CALGEPASYVVLGDTLDKLIF. DNA for the CDR3: TGTGCCCTTGGGGAACCGGCTTCCTACGTTGTGCTGGGGGATACGCTCGATAAACTCATCTTT. J is TRDJ1 and V is TRDV1, with TRDD3 identical over 12 bases. Here the J gene was assigned by germline matching of the DNA, as TCRdb has none. This CDR3 spans 21 amino acids. CDR1 TSWWSYY and CDR2 QGS come from the germline V gene.

This clone was detected many times. This sequence is one base from a far larger clone and is likely a read error. Other DNA sequences in this specimen translate into the identical CDR3. This rearrangement joins TRDV2 to TRDJ1, with TRDD3 identical over 12 bases. Germline V gene data show CDR1 as GEAIGNYY and CDR2 as EKD. This CDR3 comprises 16 residues. The trim removed 3 bases at V and 7 bases at J, leaving 11 bases unmatched. The CDR3 coding sequence is TGTGCCTGTGACCGGGTACTGGGGGATACCTCCCTTAAACTCATCTTT. Residues: CACDRVLGDTSLKLIF.

Details on this clone: The translation of this DNA and the TCRdb protein of a much larger clone differ at residue 11, probably owing to a read error; the protein shown here is translated from the DNA. The chain carries TRDV1 and TRDJ2, with D possibly TRDD2 on 5 matching bases. The J gene was missing in TCRdb and was found by matching the end of the DNA to germline. The CDR3 sequence is 20 residues long. V lost 1 base to trimming and J lost 4 bases, with 25 bases between them. Germline V gene lookup returns CDR1 TSWWSYY and CDR2 QGS. The DNA for the CDR3 is TGTGCTCTTGGGGAACCTCTCCTAAGTGGGACTTACGATGAGACAGCACAACTCTTCTTT. It specifies CALGEPLLSGTYDETAQLFF.

This clone was counted many times. TCRdb's listed protein matches a much larger clone and diverges from this DNA's translation at residue 6, likely through a read error; the protein shown comes from the DNA. The chain employs TRAV36/DV7 and TRDJ1; 12 nucleotides agree with TRDD3. Germline-derived CDR1 and CDR2 are VTNFRS and LTSSGIE (reference sequence). The trim removed 3 bases at V and 0 bases at J, leaving 21 bases unmatched. This CDR3 comprises 21 residues. The CDR3 protein is CAVVLTLPFWGIRSDTDKLIF. The CDR3, as DNA: TGTGCTGTGGTCCTCACCCTGCCCTTCTGGGGGATACGCTCGGACACCGATAAACTCATCTTT. The variable domain in full, completed from reference TRAV36/DV7 and TRDJ1, reads EDKVVQSPLSLVVHEGDTVTLNCSYEVTNFRSLLWYKQEKKAPTFLFMLTSSGIEKKSGRLSSILDKKELSSILNITATQTGDSAIYLCAVVLTLPFWGIRSDTDKLIFGKGTRVTVEP.

Concerning this clone itself: Only one base separates this from a far larger clonotype, so it likely reflects a read error. CDR3 nucleotide sequence: TGCGCTCTTGGGGAATGGCGACCCTACTGGGGGCTCAGGGGCACCAGACCCCTGATCTTT. Its translation: CALGEWRPYWGLRGTRPLIF. The chain carries TRDV1 and TRDJ4; TRDD3 agrees at 8 bases. Here the J gene came from matching the DNA to germline, since TCRdb omits it. The CDR3 has 20 residues. Germline V CDR1 and CDR2: TSWWSYY, QGS.

As to this clone: A far larger clone differs by one base, so this is likely a read error. Other DNA sequences in the same sample also yield this CDR3. The V call is TRDV1, the J call TRDJ1, with 11 positions matching TRDD3. CDR1 and CDR2 from the germline V gene are TSWWSYY and QGS. The length of the CDR3 is 21 residues. This CDR3 is CALGERSRGLPSGGYTDKLIF. The CDR3, as DNA: TGTGCTCTTGGGGAACGGTCTCGAGGGCTTCCTTCTGGGGGATACACCGATAAGCTCATCTTT.

This clone has at least ten counts. TCRdb assigns this DNA the protein of a much larger clone, which departs from its translation at residue 15; this likely reflects a read error, and the protein shown comes from translating the DNA. This chain's CDR3 is CALGAPFLTGSERRRTDKLIF. The DNA of the CDR3 is TGTGCTCTTGGGGCCCCCTTCCTGACCGGGTCTGAGAGACGTCGCACCGATAAACTCATCTTT. The V call is TRDV1, the J call TRDJ1, with 7 positions matching TRDD2. TCRdb does not report a J gene; here it was assigned by matching the DNA to germline references. The CDR3 loop spans 21 amino acids. Germline loops: CDR1 TSWWSYY, CDR2 QGS. The ends lost 4 bases at V and 1 base at J; junction bases unmatched: 24.